This T cell receptor beta chain appears in the sequencing data of a study of blood T cell repertoires in COVID-19. In the study overall: Whether acute or convalescent, the COVID-19 samples came from the United States, Italy and Spain. Nucleic acid was either cDNA or gDNA, and it came from T cells, B-cell-depleted T cells, or PBMCs.

The CDR3 is made up of 14 amino acids. The germline V and J ends were trimmed by 7 bases and 5 bases, with 15 bases remaining between them. The germline gives CDR1 ENHRY, CDR2 SYGVKD. During active infection, Seattle patients enrolled and were then monitored through disease. Study processing details: Reference gene primer amplification gave nucleated cell count estimates. TCRdb keeps only in-frame clones here, not all; method: immunoSEQ multiplex PCR. That table gives V, J and clone size, and the DNA gave D and trimming. The sample lists more than 200,000 clones, roughly 88% seen once, with roughly 6.3% in the top ten.

Material for sequencing was peripheral blood. This sequence originates from a woman aged 25 to 45 with COVID-19, enrolled during active disease. V is TRBV10-3 and J is TRBJ2-1; D not resolved. The CDR3 here is CAIKVARRNNEQFF. The CDR3, as DNA: TGTGCCATCAAAGTGGCGCGGCGAAACAATGAGCAGTTCTTC.